A single sample is the source of the 8 T cell receptor beta chains below, sequenced in a study of T cells after somatic rescue of genetic block (TCRdb year 2020). Preparation of the library involved the immunoSEQ multiplex PCR assay. TCRdb retrieved this table from immuneACCESS and kept in-frame rearrangements only. Not all clones are present; in checked studies, unresolved V genes account for under half, and no reason is known for the remainder. This sample comprises 68,000 or so clones, 85% to 95% of them detected only once. Together, the top ten hold 2.9% of the sample. Material: peripheral blood mononuclear cells (PBMCs). These receptors all stem from a man aged 35 to 55.

This clone was seen more than once but under ten times. V gene TRBV28 combines with J gene TRBJ1-5, with TRBD1 matching 8 bases. The CDR3 contains 16 residues. Germline V lookup: CDR1 MDHEN, CDR2 SYDVKM. The trim removed 5 bases at V and 6 bases at J, leaving 12 bases unmatched. The CDR3 nucleotides read TGTGCCAGCAGTCACCAGGTTTGGACAGGGAGTCAGCCCCAGCATTTT. This translates into CASSHQVWTGSQPQHF. The entire variable domain, with the rest obtained from reference TRBV28 and TRBJ1-5, is as follows: DVKVTQSSRYLVKRTGEKVFLECVQDMDHENMFWYRQDPGLGLRLIYFSYDVKMKEKGDIPEGYSVSREKKERFSLILESASTNQTSMYLCASSHQVWTGSQPQHFGDGTRLSIL.

The V and J genes are TRBV10-1 and TRBJ1-1, with a weak D call TRBD1 (5 bases). The CDR3 has 15 residues. V dropped 1 base and J dropped 5 bases, with 14 bases sitting between them. CDR1 and CDR2 (germline): WNHNN, SYGVQD (reference sequence). The CDR3 nucleotides are TGCGCCAGCAGTGAGTACGGACGGACACGTACTGAAGCTTTCTTT. Amino acids: CASSEYGRTRTEAFF.

This rearrangement joins TRBV19 to TRBJ2-1; the D is unclear. Germline CDR1 is LNHDA and CDR2 is SQIVND (reference sequence). The CDR3 consists of 15 residues. V lost 7 bases and J lost 1, with 14 bases in between. CDR3 in DNA: TGTGCCAGTACCCATTCACTTCAATCCTACAATGAGCAGTTCTTC. As protein: CASTHSLQSYNEQFF.

The chain links TRBV5-4 to TRBJ2-5; the D gene is possibly TRBD1 (5 bases). Near its end, the DNA agrees better with TRBJ2-7, so the J call may be wrong. CDR1 and CDR2 from the germline V gene are SGHNT and YYREEE (reference sequence). This CDR3 comprises 15 residues. CDR3 DNA sequence: TGTGCCAGCAGCTTGGGCCAGGGTGGCCCGGGCGAGCAGTACTTC. It specifies CASSLGQGGPGEQYF.

The rearrangement links TRBV19 to TRBJ2-1; TRBD2 matches at 8 bases. The CDR3 length is 16 residues. V lost 1 base to trimming and J lost 1 base; unmatched junction nucleotides: 3. CDR1 is LNHDA, CDR2 SQIVND, per germline (reference sequence). DNA for the CDR3: TGTGCCAGTAGTATAGTCGCGGGAGGTTCCTACAATGAGCAGTTCTTC. It yields the protein CASSIVAGGSYNEQFF.

J is TRBJ1-4 and V is TRBV4-2; 7 bases match TRBD1. This CDR3 has 15 residues. The V gene's germline CDR1 is LGHNA and CDR2 YNFKEQ. The trim removed 2 bases at V and 12 bases at J, leaving 12 bases unmatched. For the CDR3, the DNA is TGTGCCAGCAGCCAACCTACACACGGACAGGAAGAACTGTTTTTT. This translates into CASSQPTHGQEELFF.

This chain uses TRBV6-1 with TRBJ2-2; a weak D match, TRBD1 (5 bases). The CDR3 spans 16 residues. Trimming took 4 bases from V and 1 from J, leaving 13 bases between them. Germline V gene sequence: CDR1 MNHNS, CDR2 SASEGT. The CDR3 sequence is CASSGWGTLNTGELFF. The CDR3 coding sequence is TGTGCCAGCAGTGGGTGGGGCACGTTGAACACCGGGGAGCTGTTTTTT.

The gene calls are TRBV18 and TRBJ1-1; 8 bases line up with TRBD1. The CDR3 contains 15 residues. The germline V gene encodes CDR1 KGHSH and CDR2 LQKENI. V was pared by 2 bases and J by 7 bases, with 9 bases of the junction left unmatched. CDR3 sequence (DNA): TGTGCCAGCTCACCAATTACAGGGGGTATGGGTGAAGCTTTCTTT. It specifies CASSPITGGMGEAFF.